These 27 T cell receptor beta chains originate from one sample sequenced in a study of somatic mutations in cytotoxic T cells in rheumatoid arthritis. Assay used: immunoSEQ multiplex PCR; TCRdb lists only in-frame clones, some missing. The repertoire has about 7,400 clones, more than 80% of them found once; the top ten carry 26%. The sequenced sample was CD8+ T cells sorted from blood. These receptors all stem from a woman in her seventies with rheumatoid arthritis.

CDR3 sequence (DNA): TGTGCCAGCAGCTTGCCCCTCGGGGGGGGGACTCCAAACGAGCAGTACTTC. It codes for CASSLPLGGGTPNEQYF. This chain uses TRBV7-8 with TRBJ2-7; TRBD2 matches 8 bases. This CDR3 region has 17 residues. V lost 3 bases to trimming and J lost 5 bases; unmatched junction nucleotides: 15. Germline V CDR1 and CDR2: SGHVS, FQNEAQ.

This clone was seen once. The gene calls are TRBV21-1 and TRBJ2-7; the DNA was not used to check the table's D call, TRBD1. TRBV21-1 is described as a pseudogene. There are 16 residues in the CDR3. The DNA for the CDR3 is TGTGCCAGCAGCAAAGTAAGGCGGGACAGAAGGGGCGAGCAGTACTTC. Translation: CASSKVRRDRRGEQYF.

The chain couples TRBV7-9 to TRBJ2-1; 7 nucleotides agree with TRBD2. This CDR3 is built from 13 residues. Germline CDR1 SEHNR, CDR2 FQNEAQ (reference sequence). J gave up 6 bases and V 5 bases, and 4 bases lay outside the gene matches. Here the CDR3 DNA reads TGTGCCAGCAGCGGGGGGGGACTCAATGAGCAGTTCTTC. Translation: CASSGGGLNEQFF.

The rearrangement joins TRBV4-1 to TRBJ2-7; the D is unclear. The CDR3 contains 13 residues. In germline, CDR1 is MGHRA, CDR2 YSYEKL. Trimming removed 1 base from V and 2 bases from J, with 6 bases in between. Here the CDR3 reads CASSQGAPYEQYF. CDR3 sequence (DNA): TGCGCCAGCAGCCAAGGGGCCCCCTACGAGCAGTACTTC.

V gene TRBV13 combines with J gene TRBJ1-5; no clear D. V shed 4 bases and J shed 5 bases, with 6 bases lying between them. In germline, CDR1 is PRHDT, CDR2 FYEKMQ (reference sequence). The CDR3 is made up of 12 amino acids. CDR3 protein: CASSSLDQPQHF. CDR3 nucleotide sequence: TGTGCCAGCAGCTCTTTAGATCAGCCCCAGCATTTT.

The chain has TRBV5-6 and TRBJ2-1; 7 nucleotides agree with TRBD1. The CDR3 sequence is 15 residues long. V lost 4 bases and J lost 6; bases outside the gene matches: 10. Germline assignment: CDR1 SGHDT and CDR2 YYEEEE. In DNA, the CDR3 is TGTGCCAGCAGCCATGACAGGGAAAGCCTCAATGAGCAGTTCTTC. Translated: CASSHDRESLNEQFF.

This chain uses TRBV7-9 with TRBJ2-1; D perhaps matches TRBD1 (5 bases). Between the trimmed V and J ends, which lost 2 bases and 6 bases, there was a span of 11 bases. The length of the CDR3 is 14 residues. Germline V CDR1 and CDR2: SEHNR, FQNEAQ (reference sequence). The CDR3 spells CASSLPARGNEQFF. The DNA for the CDR3 is TGTGCCAGCAGCTTACCGGCTAGGGGCAATGAGCAGTTCTTC. Combining the CDR3 with reference TRBV7-9 and TRBJ2-1 gives the whole variable domain DTGVSQNPRHKITKRGQNVTFRCDPISEHNRLYWYRQTLGQGPEFLTYFQNEAQLEKSRLLSDRFSAERPKGSFSTLEIQRTEQGDSAMYLCASSLPARGNEQFFGPGTRLTVL.

The CDR3 reads CASSIGTGAYEQYF. The CDR3 DNA reads TGTGCCAGTAGTATAGGGACAGGGGCCTACGAGCAGTACTTC. The chain links TRBV19 to TRBJ2-7, with 9 bases that match TRBD1. V was clipped by 1 base and J by 2 bases; unmatched bases: 0. Germline lookup yields CDR1 LNHDA and CDR2 SQIVND (reference sequence). The CDR3 loop spans 14 amino acids.

V is TRBV5-1 and J is TRBJ2-7; the D gene is possibly TRBD1 (5 bases). The germline gives CDR1 SGHRS, CDR2 YFSETQ. V was clipped by 5 bases and J by 0 bases, with 15 bases between them. The length of the CDR3 is 15 residues. The CDR3 coding sequence is TGCGCCAGCAGTTCTCTACAGGAATCCTCCTACGAGCAGTACTTC. This codes for CASSSLQESSYEQYF.

The V gene is TRBV6-1, the J gene TRBJ1-4; D is perhaps TRBD1 (5 bases). CDR3 length: 14 amino acids. Germline CDR1 is MNHNS and CDR2 is SASEGT. Trimming left V 4 bases short and J 3 bases short, with 9 bases between. The CDR3 spells CASSGDFPNEKLFF. Written as DNA, the CDR3 is TGTGCCAGCAGTGGGGACTTCCCTAATGAAAAACTGTTTTTT.

This chain connects TRBV7-6 to TRBJ2-1; 12 nucleotides line up with TRBD2. The V gene end was trimmed by 1 base and the J gene end by 9 bases; junction bases not matched to a gene: 7. This CDR3 is 16 amino acids long. Germline V gene data show CDR1 as SGHVS and CDR2 as FNYEAQ. CDR3 protein: CASSLGLAGAPSEQFF. CDR3 nucleotide sequence: TGTGCCAGCAGCTTAGGACTAGCGGGGGCACCGAGTGAGCAGTTCTTC.

The chain is built from TRBV9 and TRBJ2-3, with 14 bases fitting TRBD2. Unmatched junction bases numbered 10, after V lost 3 bases and J lost 4 bases. CDR1 is SGDLS, CDR2 YYNGEE, per germline. There are 18 residues in the CDR3. The CDR3, as DNA: TGTGCCAGCAGCGCATCCGGGACTAGCGGGAGTCGGTCAGATACGCAGTATTTT. Amino acid sequence: CASSASGTSGSRSDTQYF.

The rearrangement uses TRBV9 and TRBJ1-3; TRBD1 matches at 8 bases. Per the germline V gene, CDR1 is SGDLS and CDR2 is YYNGEE. With V trimmed by 5 bases and J by 0 bases, 4 bases remained unmatched. The CDR3 length is 15 residues. The CDR3 sequence: CASRGQGASGNTIYF. The CDR3 DNA reads TGTGCCAGCAGGGGGCAGGGGGCCTCTGGAAACACCATATATTTT.

The V gene is TRBV5-5, the J gene TRBJ2-3; D is undetermined. Trimming cost V 0 bases and J 0 bases, with 8 bases left between them. Germline assignment: CDR1 SGHKS and CDR2 YYEKEE (reference sequence). The CDR3 runs 15 residues. CDR3 in amino acids: CASSLVYLSTDTQYF. The CDR3 nucleotides read TGTGCCAGCAGCTTGGTCTATTTAAGCACAGATACGCAGTATTTT.

The chain carries TRBV7-6 and TRBJ1-2; 11 bases fit TRBD1. With 1 base clipped from V and 8 bases from J, the junction kept 6 bases outside the gene matches. CDR3 length equals 15 residues. Germline V lookup: CDR1 SGHVS, CDR2 FNYEAQ. The CDR3 loop is CASSLEGDRGVGYTF. CDR3 sequence (DNA): TGTGCCAGCAGCTTAGAGGGGGACAGGGGGGTAGGCTACACCTTC.

V usage is TRBV6-6 and J usage is TRBJ2-1; perhaps TRBD2 as D (6 bases). Trimming took off 6 bases at V and 6 bases at J, with 9 bases between the two ends. Germline V gene lookup returns CDR1 MNHNY and CDR2 SVGAGI (reference sequence). This CDR3 is built from 12 residues. The CDR3 nucleotides read TGTGCCAGCAGGGCGGGAATCAATGAGCAGTTCTTC. As protein: CASRAGINEQFF.

The chain combines TRBV7-9 with TRBJ1-1; 9 bases align to TRBD1. The CDR3 runs to 14 residues. V trimming: 5 bases; J trimming: 5 bases; junction bases outside the gene matches: 6. The germline gives CDR1 SEHNR, CDR2 FQNEAQ (reference sequence). DNA of the CDR3: TGTGCCAGCAGCCCACCGACAGGGGGAACTGAAGCTTTCTTT. Protein: CASSPPTGGTEAFF.

The J gene is TRBJ2-1, the V gene TRBV6-6; a weak D match, TRBD2 (6 bases). Trimming removed 2 bases at V and 5 bases at J, with 13 bases between. Germline V lookup: CDR1 MNHNY, CDR2 SVGAGI (reference sequence). The CDR3 totals 15 residues. CDR3 region: CASSYAPGSNNEQFF. CDR3 nucleotide sequence: TGTGCCAGCAGTTACGCCCCCGGGAGCAACAATGAGCAGTTCTTC.

Written as DNA, the CDR3 is TGTGCCAGCAGCTTAGGGACGATAGGGGGGGATAATCAGCCCCAGCATTTT. Translated: CASSLGTIGGDNQPQHF. V is TRBV7-2 and J is TRBJ1-5; D may be TRBD1 (6 bases). The germline V gene encodes CDR1 SGHTA and CDR2 FQGNSA. V was trimmed by 1 base and J by 4 bases, leaving 17 bases between them. CDR3 length: 17 residues.

In DNA, the CDR3 is TGTGCCAGCAGCCCCGCGGGGATCGGAAACACCATATATTTT. Its translation is CASSPAGIGNTIYF. The genes are TRBV4-2 and TRBJ1-3; unclear D gene. Per germline, CDR1 LGHNA and CDR2 YNFKEQ. CDR3 size: 14 residues. The V end lost 4 bases, the J end lost 4 bases, and 11 bases lay between the germline ends.

The chain combines TRBV6-1 with TRBJ2-3; D might be TRBD1 (5 bases). V was pared by 2 bases and J by 4 bases, with 16 bases between. Germline-derived CDR1 and CDR2 are MNHNS and SASEGT. The CDR3 sequence is 16 residues long. CDR3 coding DNA: TGTGCCAGCAGTGAACTGGGCTCAAAGGGGTCAGATACGCAGTATTTT. This codes for CASSELGSKGSDTQYF.

This clone showed up just once. In DNA form, the CDR3 reads TGTGCCAGCCTCAAGGCAGGGGGTATGAACACTGAAGCTTTCTTT. The encoded protein is CASLKAGGMNTEAFF. V and J are TRBV13 and TRBJ1-1; 7 bases map to TRBD1. CDR1 and CDR2 (germline): PRHDT, FYEKMQ (reference sequence). Trimming took 8 bases from V and 0 from J; bases not matched to a gene: 9. The CDR3 spans 15 residues.

V and J are TRBV7-9 and TRBJ1-1, with TRBD1 as a possible D gene (5 bases). Germline values: CDR1 SEHNR, CDR2 FQNEAQ (reference sequence). The CDR3 contains 15 residues. The V end lost 1 base, the J end lost 5 bases, and 14 bases lay between the germline ends. The CDR3 DNA reads as TGTGCCAGCAGCTTAGTCGGGGGTGGAGGTACTGAAGCTTTCTTT. It yields the protein CASSLVGGGGTEAFF.

CDR3 nucleotide sequence: TGTGCCAGCAGCGTAGGGCAGGGCTGGACTGAAGCTTTCTTT. Its protein is CASSVGQGWTEAFF. The chain links TRBV9 to TRBJ1-1; a possible D gene is TRBD1 (5 bases). The V end was cut by 0 bases, the J end by 5 bases, with 11 bases between. The germline gives CDR1 SGDLS, CDR2 YYNGEE. This CDR3 comprises 14 residues.

V usage is TRBV9 and J usage is TRBJ2-5, with D perhaps TRBD1 (6 bases). The CDR3 spans 15 residues. The V end lost 3 bases, the J end lost 7 bases, and 19 bases lay between the germline ends. The germline gives CDR1 SGDLS, CDR2 YYNGEE. The CDR3 DNA sequence: TGTGCCAGCAGCGAAAGGGGGACCAGCGGTTGGACCCAGTACTTC. It codes for CASSERGTSGWTQYF.

V and J are TRBV7-9 and TRBJ2-3; D ambiguous. Germline CDR1 and CDR2: SEHNR and FQNEAQ (reference sequence). V lost 1 base and J lost 2, with 4 bases in between. This CDR3 spans 13 amino acids. The CDR3 here is CASSLDTTDTQYF. The CDR3 bases are TGTGCCAGCAGCTTAGACACCACAGATACGCAGTATTTT.

V usage is TRBV6-5 and J usage is TRBJ2-3; TRBD2 might be the D (5 bases). The germline V gene encodes CDR1 MNHEY and CDR2 SVGAGI. V was pared by 0 bases and J by 4 bases, with 8 bases between. The CDR3 loop spans 14 amino acids. In nucleotides, the CDR3 is TGTGCCAGCAGTTACTCACTAGTTGCAGATACGCAGTATTTT. Amino acid sequence: CASSYSLVADTQYF.